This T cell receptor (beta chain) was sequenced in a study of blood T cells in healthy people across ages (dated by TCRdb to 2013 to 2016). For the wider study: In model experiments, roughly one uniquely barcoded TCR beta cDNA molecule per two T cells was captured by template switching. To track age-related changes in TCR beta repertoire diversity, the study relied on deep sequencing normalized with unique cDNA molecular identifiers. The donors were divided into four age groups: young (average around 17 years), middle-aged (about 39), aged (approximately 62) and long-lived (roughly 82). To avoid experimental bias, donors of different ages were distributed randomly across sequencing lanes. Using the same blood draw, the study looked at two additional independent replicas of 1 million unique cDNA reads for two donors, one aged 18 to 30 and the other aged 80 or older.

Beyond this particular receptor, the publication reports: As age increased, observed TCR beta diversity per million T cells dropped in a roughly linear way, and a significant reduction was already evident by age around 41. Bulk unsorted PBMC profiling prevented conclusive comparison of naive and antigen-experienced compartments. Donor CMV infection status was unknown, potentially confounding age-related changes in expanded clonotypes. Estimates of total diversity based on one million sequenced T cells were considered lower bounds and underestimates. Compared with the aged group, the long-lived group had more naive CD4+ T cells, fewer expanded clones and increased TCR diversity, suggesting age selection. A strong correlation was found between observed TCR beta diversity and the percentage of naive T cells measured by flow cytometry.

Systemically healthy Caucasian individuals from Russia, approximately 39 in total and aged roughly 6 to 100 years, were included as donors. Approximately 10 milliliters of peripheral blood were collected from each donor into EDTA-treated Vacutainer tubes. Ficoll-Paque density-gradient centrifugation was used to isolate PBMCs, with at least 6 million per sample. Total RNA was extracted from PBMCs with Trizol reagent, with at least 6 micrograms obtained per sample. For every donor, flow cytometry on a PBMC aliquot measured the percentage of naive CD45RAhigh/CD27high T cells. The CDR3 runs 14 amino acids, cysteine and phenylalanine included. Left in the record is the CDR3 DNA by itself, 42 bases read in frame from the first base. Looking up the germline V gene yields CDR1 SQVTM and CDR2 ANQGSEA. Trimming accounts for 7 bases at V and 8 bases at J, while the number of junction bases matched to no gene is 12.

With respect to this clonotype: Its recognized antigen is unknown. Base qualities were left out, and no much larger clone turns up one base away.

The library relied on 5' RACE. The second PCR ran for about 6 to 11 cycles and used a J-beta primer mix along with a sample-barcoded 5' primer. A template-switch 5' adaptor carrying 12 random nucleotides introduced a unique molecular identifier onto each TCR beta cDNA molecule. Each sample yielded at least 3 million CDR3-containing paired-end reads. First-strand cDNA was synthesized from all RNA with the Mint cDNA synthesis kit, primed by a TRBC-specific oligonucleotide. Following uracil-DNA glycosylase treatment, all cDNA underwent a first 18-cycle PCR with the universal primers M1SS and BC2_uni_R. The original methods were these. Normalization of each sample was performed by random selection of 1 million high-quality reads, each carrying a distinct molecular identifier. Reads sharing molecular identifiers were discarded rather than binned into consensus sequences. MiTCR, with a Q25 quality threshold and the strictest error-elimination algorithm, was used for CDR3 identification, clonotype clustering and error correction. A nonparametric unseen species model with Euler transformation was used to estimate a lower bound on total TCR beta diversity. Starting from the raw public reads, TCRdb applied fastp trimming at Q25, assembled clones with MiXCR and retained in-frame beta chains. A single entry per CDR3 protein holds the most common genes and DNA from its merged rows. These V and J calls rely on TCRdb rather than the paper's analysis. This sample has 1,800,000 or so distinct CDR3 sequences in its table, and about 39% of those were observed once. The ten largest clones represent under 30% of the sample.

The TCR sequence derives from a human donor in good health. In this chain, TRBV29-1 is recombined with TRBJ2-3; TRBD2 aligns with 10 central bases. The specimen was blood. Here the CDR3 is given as CSATGTSVPGTQYF. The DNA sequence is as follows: TGCAGCGCAACCGGGACTAGCGTCCCAGGTACGCAGTATTTT.